This T cell receptor beta chain was sequenced during a study of T cell changes during pregnancy in multiple sclerosis. The CDR3 contains 17 residues. After removal of 0 bases from V and 3 bases from J, the junction contained 9 bases not matched to a gene. The germline V gene has CDR1 SGHKS and CDR2 YYEKEE (reference sequence). Assay: immunoSEQ multiplex PCR; the TCRdb copy retains only in-frame clones and omits some. Of roughly 40,000 clones listed, roughly 85% are singletons. The chain has TRBV5-5 and TRBJ2-4, with 7 bases that match TRBD2. Sample: CD4+ T cells from peripheral blood mononuclear cells, taken before pregnancy. The sequence derives from a female donor with multiple sclerosis, enrolled in a pregnancy study. Here the CDR3 DNA reads TGTGCCAGCAGCTTGGCCCCGGGACGGGGGGACAAAAACATTCAGTACTTC. Its translation: CASSLAPGRGDKNIQYF.